The source of this TCR beta chain is a study of PD-1 blockade in classical Hodgkin lymphoma. Comments on this clone: Its target is not known.

Germline CDR1 is LNHDA and CDR2 is SQIVND (reference sequence). CDR3 length equals 17 residues. The V gene lost 3 bases and the J gene lost 1 base, with 13 bases spanning the gap. Each of the patients experienced relapse following autologous stem cell transplantation, and their brentuximab vedotin exposure differed. Method: immunoSEQ multiplex PCR; TCRdb's copy keeps in-frame clones and lacks some. Among more than 25,000 clones listed, 78% were seen once. Regarding the study as a whole: Reported findings placed baseline TCR diversity lower in newly diagnosed patients (compared with healthy donors).

Material: peripheral blood mononuclear cells (PBMCs), obtained before the second cycle of nivolumab. V is TRBV19 and J is TRBJ2-6, with D perhaps TRBD1 (5 bases). The sequence was collected from a human donor with classical Hodgkin lymphoma. CDR3 residues: CASSIGQGSSGANVLTF. The CDR3 bases are TGTGCCAGTAGTATCGGGCAGGGTTCATCTGGGGCCAACGTCCTGACTTTC.